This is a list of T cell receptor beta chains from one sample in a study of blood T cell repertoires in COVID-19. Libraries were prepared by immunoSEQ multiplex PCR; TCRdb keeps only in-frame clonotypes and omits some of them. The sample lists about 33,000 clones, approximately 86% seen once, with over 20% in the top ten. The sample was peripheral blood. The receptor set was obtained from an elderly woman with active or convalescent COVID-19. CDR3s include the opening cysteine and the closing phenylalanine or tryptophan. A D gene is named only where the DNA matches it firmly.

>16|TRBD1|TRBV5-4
CASSEGTGGLGNTIYF
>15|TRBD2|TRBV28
CASSLGSSGGGEQFF
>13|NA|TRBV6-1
CASSELLWGLEYF
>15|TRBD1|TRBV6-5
CASSYKRDSHSGYTF
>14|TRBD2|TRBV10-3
CAIRTTSDTGELFF
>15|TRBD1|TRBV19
CASSAGQGSNQPQHF
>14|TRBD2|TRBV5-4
CASSLEGGTYEQYF
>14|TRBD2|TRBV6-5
CASKPLAGSDTQYF
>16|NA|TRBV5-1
CASSTRLSSYNSPLHF
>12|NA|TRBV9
CASSVELGEQFF
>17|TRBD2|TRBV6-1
CASSEVPSGGPSREQYF
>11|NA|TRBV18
CASSPGGEAFF
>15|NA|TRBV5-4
CASSLSGDSYNEQFF
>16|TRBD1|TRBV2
CARRDRGLIYNSPLHF
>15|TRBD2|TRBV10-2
CASSLLAGGQETQYF
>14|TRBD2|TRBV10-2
CASSVAGGPYEQYF
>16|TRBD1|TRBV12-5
CASGLDWDRDYNEQFF
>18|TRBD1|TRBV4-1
CASSQPHRDRSFSGELFF
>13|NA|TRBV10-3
CAISESITSPLHF
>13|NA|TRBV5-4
CASSGGVSYEQYF
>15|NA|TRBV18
CASSPRGGNTGELFF
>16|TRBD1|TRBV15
CATSRKPGQGFSEQYF
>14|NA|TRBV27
CASSFKGFGEKLFF
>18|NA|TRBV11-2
CASSLSLRESSYNSPLHF
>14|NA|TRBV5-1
CASSLEGGGDTIYF
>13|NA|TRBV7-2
CASSLWTIETQYF
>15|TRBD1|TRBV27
CASSPTGGGGYGYTF
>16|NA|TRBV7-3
CASSLGSAVVQDTQYF
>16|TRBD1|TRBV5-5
CASSLRSQGGGEKLFF
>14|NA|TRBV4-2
CASSQESLSGELFF
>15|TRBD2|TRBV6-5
CASSRTSGGTDTQYF
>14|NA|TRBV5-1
CASSLGTFRNEQFF